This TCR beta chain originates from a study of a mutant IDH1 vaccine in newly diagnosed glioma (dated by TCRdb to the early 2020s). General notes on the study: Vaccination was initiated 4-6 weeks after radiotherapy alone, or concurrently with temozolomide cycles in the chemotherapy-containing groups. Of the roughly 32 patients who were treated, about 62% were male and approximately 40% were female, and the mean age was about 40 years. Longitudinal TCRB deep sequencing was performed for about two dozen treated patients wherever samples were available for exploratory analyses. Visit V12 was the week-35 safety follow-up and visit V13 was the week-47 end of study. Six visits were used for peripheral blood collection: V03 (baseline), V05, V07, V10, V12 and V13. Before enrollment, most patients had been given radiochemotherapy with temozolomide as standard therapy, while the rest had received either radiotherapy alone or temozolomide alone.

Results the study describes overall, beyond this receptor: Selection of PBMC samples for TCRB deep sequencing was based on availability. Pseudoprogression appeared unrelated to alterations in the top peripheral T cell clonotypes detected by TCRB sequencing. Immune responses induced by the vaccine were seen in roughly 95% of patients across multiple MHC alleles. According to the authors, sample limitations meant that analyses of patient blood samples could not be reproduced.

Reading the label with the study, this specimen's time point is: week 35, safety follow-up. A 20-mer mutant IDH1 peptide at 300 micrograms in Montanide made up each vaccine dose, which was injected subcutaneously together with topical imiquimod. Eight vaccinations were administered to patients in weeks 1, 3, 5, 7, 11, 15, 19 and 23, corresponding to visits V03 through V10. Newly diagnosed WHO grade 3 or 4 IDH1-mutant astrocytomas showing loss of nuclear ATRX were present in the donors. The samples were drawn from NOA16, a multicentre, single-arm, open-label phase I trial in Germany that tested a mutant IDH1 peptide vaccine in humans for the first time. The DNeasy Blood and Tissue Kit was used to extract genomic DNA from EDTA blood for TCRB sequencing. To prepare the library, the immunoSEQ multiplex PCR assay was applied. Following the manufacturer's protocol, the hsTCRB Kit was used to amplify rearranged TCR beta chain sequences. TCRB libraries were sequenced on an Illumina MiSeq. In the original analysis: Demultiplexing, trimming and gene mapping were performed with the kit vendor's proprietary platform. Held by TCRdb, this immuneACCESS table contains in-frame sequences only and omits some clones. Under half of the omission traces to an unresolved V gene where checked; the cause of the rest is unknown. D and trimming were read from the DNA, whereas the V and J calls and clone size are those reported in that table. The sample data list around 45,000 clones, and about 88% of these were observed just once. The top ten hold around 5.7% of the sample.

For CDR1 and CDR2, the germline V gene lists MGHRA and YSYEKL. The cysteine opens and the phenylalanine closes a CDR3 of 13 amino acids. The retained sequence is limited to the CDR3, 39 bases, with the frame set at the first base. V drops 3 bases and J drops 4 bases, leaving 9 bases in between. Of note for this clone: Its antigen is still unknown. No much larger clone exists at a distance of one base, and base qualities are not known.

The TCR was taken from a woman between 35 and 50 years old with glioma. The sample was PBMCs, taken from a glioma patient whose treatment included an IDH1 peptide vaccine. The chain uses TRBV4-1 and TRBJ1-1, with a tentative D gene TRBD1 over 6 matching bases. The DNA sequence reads TGCGCCAGCAGCCACGAACAGGGCACTGAAGCTTTCTTT. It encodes CASSHEQGTEAFF.